This paragraph reports one TCR beta chain. The CDR3 is made up of 12 amino acids. Germline CDR1 MNHNY, CDR2 SVGAGI (reference sequence). V gave up 5 bases and J gave up 7 bases, with 11 bases separating them. The protocol was immunoSEQ multiplex PCR, while the TCRdb copy is restricted to in-frame clones and leaves out a portion. The sample comprises approximately 92,000 clones, roughly 94% of which are singletons, and 0.15% to 0.2% rests with the top ten. This record comes from a study of OX40 agonist ivuxolimab in advanced cancers. The source is an adult with an advanced solid tumor such as melanoma, head and neck, liver or kidney cancer. Sample: CD4+ or CD8+ T cells sorted from blood, taken in a trial of the OX40 agonist ivuxolimab. J is TRBJ1-1 and V is TRBV6-6; D is possibly TRBD1 (5 bases). Here the CDR3 reads CASSLLGDEAFF. The CDR3 DNA sequence: TGTGCCAGCAGTCTCCTAGGGGATGAAGCTTTCTTT.